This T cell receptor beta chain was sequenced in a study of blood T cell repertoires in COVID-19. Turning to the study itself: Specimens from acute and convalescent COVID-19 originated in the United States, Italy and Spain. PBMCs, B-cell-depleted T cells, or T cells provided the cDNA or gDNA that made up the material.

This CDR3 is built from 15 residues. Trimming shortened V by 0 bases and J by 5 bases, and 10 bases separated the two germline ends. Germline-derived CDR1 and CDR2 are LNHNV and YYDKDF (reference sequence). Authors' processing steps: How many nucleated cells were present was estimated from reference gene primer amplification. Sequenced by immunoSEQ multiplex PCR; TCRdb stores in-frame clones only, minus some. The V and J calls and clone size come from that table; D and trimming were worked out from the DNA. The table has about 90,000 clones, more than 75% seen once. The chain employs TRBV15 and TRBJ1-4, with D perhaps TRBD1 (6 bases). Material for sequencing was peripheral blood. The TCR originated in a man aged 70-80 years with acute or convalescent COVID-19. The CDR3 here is CATSRDGGGNEKLFF. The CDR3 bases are TGTGCCACCAGCAGAGACGGGGGGGGCAATGAAAAACTGTTTTTT.